This T cell receptor beta chain was documented in a study of blood T cell repertoires in COVID-19. Those who participated ranged in age from about 18 to 89 years and resided in 20 to 30 US areas. The ends were cut back, 0 bases at V and 6 bases at J, with 15 bases in the middle. This CDR3 comprises 15 residues. Germline CDR1 ENHRY, CDR2 SYGVKD. Only in-frame clones appear in the TCRdb table, and some are missing; sequencing was by immunoSEQ multiplex PCR. Of about 130,000 clones in the sample, approximately 86% were seen once. The chain has TRBV10-3 and TRBJ2-7; a possible D gene is TRBD1 (6 bases). The material sequenced was PBMCs or T cells enriched from blood (not recorded which). The receptor was isolated from a woman between 50 and 59 years old who had recovered from COVID-19. Written as DNA, the CDR3 is TGTGCCATCAGTGAGTCATCAGGGGAGCTAGGCGAGCAGTACTTC. Translation: CAISESSGELGEQYF.